The TCR beta chain described here comes from a study of graft-versus-host responses after intestinal transplantation. Across the whole study: Recipients had transplants, and these were multivisceral, liver-intestinal, or isolated intestinal.

This clone has only a few counts. After mixed lymphocyte reaction, dividing CD4+ and CD8+ responder T cells were sorted. Trimming took off 0 bases at V and 1 base at J, with 9 bases between the two ends. The CDR3 contains 15 residues. Germline CDR1 and CDR2: SGHDN and FVKESK. Libraries were prepared by immunoSEQ multiplex PCR; TCRdb keeps only in-frame clonotypes and omits some of them. In the table there are almost 5,500 clones, roughly 28% of which are singletons. This specimen consisted of alloreactive CD4+ T cells from a mixed lymphocyte reaction culture, obtained before transplantation. Subset indicated: CFSE-low proliferating T cells sorted from roughly six-day pre-transplant mixed lymphocyte reaction (GvH or HvG direction). The sequence was collected from a human patient who was an organ donor for intestinal transplantation. The V call is TRBV14, the J call TRBJ1-1; D uncertain. This CDR3 reads CASSQERVRNTEAFF. CDR3 DNA sequence: TGTGCCAGCAGCCAAGAACGGGTACGGAACACTGAAGCTTTCTTT.